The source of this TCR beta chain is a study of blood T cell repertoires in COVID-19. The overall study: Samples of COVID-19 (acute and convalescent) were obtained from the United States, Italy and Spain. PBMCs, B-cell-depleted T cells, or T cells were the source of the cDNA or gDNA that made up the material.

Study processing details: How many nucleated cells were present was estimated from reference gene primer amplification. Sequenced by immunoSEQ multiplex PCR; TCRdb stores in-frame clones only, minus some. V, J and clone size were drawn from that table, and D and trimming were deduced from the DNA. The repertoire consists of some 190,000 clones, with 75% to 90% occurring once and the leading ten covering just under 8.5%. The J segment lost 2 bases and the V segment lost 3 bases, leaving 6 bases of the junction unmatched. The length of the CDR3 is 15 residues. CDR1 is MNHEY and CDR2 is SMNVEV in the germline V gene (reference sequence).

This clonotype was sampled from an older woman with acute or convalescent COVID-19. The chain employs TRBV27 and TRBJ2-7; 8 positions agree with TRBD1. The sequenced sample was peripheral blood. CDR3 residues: CASSFRDRRTYEQYF. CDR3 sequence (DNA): TGTGCCAGCAGTTTCCGGGACAGGAGGACCTACGAGCAGTACTTC.